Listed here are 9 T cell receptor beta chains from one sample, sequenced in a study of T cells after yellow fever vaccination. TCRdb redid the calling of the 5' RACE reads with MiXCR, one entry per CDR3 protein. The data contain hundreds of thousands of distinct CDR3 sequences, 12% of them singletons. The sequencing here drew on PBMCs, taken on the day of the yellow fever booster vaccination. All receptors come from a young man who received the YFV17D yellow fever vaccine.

Written as DNA, the CDR3 is TGTGCCAGCAGCCCCACTCTTGGGGGGGGGAACACTGAAGCTTTCTTT. Residues: CASSPTLGGGNTEAFF. The chain employs TRBV3-1 and TRBJ1-1, with a weak D call TRBD1 (5 bases). The CDR3 totals 16 residues. V shed 4 bases and J shed 1 base, with 16 bases lying between them. Germline loops: CDR1 LGHDT, CDR2 YNNKEL (reference sequence).

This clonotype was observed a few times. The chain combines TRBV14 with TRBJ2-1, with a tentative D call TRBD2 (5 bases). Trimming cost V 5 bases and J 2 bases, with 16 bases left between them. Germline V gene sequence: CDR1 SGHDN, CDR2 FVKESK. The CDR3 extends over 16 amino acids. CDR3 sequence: CASSSQRRSAYNEQFF. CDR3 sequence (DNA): TGTGCCAGCAGCTCCCAGCGGCGCTCCGCCTACAATGAGCAGTTCTTC.

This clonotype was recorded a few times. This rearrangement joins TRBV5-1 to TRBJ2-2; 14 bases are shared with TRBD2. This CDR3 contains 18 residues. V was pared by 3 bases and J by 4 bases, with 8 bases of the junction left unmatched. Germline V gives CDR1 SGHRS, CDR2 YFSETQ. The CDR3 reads CASSSEGLAGGGTGELFF. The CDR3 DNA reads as TGCGCCAGCAGCTCCGAAGGACTAGCGGGAGGAGGCACCGGGGAGCTGTTTTTT.

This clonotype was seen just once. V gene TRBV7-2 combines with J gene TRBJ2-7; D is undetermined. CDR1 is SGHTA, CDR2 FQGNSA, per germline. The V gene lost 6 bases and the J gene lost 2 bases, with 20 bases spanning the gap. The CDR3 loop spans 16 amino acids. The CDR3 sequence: CASSYWSATTPYEQYF. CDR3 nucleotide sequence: TGTGCCAGCAGTTATTGGTCGGCTACAACTCCCTACGAGCAGTACTTC.

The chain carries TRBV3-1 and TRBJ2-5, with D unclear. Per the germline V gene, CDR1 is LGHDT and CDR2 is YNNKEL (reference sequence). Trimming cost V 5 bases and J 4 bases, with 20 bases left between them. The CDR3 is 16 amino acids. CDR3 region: CASSSGSPTLGETQYF. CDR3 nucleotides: TGTGCCAGCAGCTCCGGGTCCCCCACATTAGGAGAGACCCAGTACTTC.

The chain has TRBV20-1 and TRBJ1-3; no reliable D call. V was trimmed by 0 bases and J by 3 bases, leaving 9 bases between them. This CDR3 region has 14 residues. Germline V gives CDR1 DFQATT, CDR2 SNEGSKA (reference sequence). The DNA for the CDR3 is TGCAGTGCTAGAGACCTCCAAGGTGGAAACACCATATATTTT. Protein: CSARDLQGGNTIYF.

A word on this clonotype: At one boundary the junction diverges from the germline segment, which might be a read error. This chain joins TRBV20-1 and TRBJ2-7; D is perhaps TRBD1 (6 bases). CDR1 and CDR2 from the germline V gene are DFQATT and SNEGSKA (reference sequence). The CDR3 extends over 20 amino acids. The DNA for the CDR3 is TGCTGTGCTAGAGATCAGGGGCAGGGATTAGGCCCAGCCCCGCGCTACGAGCAGTACTTC. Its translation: CCARDQGQGLGPAPRYEQYF.

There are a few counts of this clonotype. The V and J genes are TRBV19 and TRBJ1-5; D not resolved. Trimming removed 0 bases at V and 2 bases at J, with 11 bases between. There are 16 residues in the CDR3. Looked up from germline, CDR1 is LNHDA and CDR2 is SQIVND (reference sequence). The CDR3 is CASSIEGGYGNQPQHF. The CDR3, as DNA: TGTGCCAGTAGTATAGAGGGAGGGTATGGCAATCAGCCCCAGCATTTT.

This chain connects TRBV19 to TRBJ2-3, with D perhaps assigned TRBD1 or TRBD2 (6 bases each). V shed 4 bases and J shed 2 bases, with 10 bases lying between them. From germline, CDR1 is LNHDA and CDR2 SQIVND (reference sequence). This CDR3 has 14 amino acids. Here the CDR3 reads CASSKGGNTDTQYF. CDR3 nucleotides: TGTGCCAGTAGTAAAGGGGGGAACACAGATACGCAGTATTTT.